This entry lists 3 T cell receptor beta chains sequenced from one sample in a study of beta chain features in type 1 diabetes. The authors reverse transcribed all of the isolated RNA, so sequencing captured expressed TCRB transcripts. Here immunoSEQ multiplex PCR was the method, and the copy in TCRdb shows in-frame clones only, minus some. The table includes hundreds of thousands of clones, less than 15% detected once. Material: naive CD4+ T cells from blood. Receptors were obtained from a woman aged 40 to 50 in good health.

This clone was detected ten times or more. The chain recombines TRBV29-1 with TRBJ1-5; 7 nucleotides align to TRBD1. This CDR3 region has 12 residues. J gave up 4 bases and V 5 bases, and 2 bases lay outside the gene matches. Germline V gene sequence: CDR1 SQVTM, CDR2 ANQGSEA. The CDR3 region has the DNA TGCAGCGTTCGACAGGGAAATCAGCCCCAGCATTTT. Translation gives CSVRQGNQPQHF.

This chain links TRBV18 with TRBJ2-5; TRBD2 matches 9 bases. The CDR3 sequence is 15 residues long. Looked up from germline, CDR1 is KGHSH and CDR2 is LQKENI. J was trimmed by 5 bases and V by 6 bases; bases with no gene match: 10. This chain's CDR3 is CASSRGLALAETQYF. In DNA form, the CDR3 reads TGTGCCAGCTCCCGAGGACTAGCGTTGGCGGAGACCCAGTACTTC.

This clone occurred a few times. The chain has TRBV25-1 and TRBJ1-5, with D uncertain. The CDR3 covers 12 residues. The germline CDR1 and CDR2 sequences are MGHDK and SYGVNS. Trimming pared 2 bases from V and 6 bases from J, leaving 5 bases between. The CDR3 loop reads CASSERGQPQHF. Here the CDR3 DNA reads TGTGCCAGCAGTGAAAGAGGTCAGCCCCAGCATTTT. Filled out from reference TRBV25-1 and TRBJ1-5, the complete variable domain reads EADIYQTPRYLVIGTGKKITLECSQTMGHDKMYWYQQDPGMELHLIHYSYGVNSTEKGDLSSESTVSRIRTEHFPLTLESARPSHTSQYLCASSERGQPQHFGDGTRLSIL.